Included here is one TCR beta chain sequence, with context. V shed 1 base and J shed 8 bases, with 6 bases lying between them. Germline loops: CDR1 LNHDA, CDR2 SQIVND (reference sequence). The CDR3 is made up of 12 amino acids. The entry originates in a study of blood T cell repertoires in COVID-19. Assay used: immunoSEQ multiplex PCR; TCRdb lists only in-frame clones, some missing. The sample consists of about 55,000 clones, about 85% of them appearing once. This chain connects TRBV19 to TRBJ2-1; D call uncertain. This TCR derives from a human donor in a cohort sampled during active COVID-19. The specimen was peripheral blood. The CDR3 region is CASSIGLHEQFF. The CDR3 DNA follows: TGTGCCAGTAGTATAGGACTGCATGAGCAGTTCTTC.